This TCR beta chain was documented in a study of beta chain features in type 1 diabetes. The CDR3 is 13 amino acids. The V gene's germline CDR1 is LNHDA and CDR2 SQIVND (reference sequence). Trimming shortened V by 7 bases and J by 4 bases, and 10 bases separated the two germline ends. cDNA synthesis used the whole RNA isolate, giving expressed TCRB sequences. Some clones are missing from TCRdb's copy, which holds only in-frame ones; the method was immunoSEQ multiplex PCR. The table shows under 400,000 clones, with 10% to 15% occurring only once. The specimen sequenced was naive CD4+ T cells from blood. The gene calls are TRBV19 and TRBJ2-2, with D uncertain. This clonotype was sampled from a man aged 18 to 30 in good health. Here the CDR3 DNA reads TGTGCCAGTATGTCACTAAGCACCGGGGAGCTGTTTTTT. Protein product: CASMSLSTGELFF.